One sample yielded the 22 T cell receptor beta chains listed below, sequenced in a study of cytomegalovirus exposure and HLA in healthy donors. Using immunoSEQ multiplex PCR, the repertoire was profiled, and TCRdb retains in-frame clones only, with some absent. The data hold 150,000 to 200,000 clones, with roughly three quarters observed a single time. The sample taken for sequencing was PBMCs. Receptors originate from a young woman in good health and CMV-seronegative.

DNA for the CDR3: TGTGCCAGCAGTAGGAGGGGATCCGGGGCCAACGTCCTGACTTTC. Residues: CASSRRGSGANVLTF. V is TRBV2 and J is TRBJ2-6; D is perhaps TRBD2 (6 bases). The CDR3 is 15 residues long. The ends were cut back, 5 bases at V and 4 bases at J, with 12 bases in the middle. Germline CDR1 is SNHLY and CDR2 is FYNNEI.

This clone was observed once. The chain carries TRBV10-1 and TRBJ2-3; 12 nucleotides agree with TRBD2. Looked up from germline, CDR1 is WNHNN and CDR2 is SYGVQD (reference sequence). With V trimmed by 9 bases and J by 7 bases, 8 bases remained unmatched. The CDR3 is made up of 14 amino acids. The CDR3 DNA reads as TGCGCCAGTTCTAGCGGGGGGGCCCCTTATACGCAGTATTTT. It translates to CASSSGGAPYTQYF.

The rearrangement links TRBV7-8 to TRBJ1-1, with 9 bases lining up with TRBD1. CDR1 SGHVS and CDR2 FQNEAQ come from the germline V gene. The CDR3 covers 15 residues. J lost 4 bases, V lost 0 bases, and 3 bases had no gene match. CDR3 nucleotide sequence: TGTGCCAGCAGCTTAGCGCGGACAGGGGCCACTGAAGCTTTCTTT. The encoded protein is CASSLARTGATEAFF.

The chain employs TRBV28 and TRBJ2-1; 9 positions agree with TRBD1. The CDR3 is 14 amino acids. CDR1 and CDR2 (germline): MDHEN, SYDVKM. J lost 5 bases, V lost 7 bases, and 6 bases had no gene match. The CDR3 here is CASNTGGAHNEQFF. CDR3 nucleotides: TGTGCCAGCAATACAGGGGGCGCCCACAATGAGCAGTTCTTC.

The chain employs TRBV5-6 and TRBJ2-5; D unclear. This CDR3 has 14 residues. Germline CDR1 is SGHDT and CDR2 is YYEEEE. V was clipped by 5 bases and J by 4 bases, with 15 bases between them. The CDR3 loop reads CASSPTMSRETQYF. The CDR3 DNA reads TGTGCCAGCAGTCCCACTATGTCTCGAGAGACCCAGTACTTC.

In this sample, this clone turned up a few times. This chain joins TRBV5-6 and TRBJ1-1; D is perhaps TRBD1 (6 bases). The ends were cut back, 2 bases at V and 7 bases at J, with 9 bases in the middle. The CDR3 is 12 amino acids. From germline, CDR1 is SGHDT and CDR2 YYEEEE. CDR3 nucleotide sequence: TGTGCCAGCAGCTTAACACAGGGTGAAGCTTTCTTT. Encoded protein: CASSLTQGEAFF.

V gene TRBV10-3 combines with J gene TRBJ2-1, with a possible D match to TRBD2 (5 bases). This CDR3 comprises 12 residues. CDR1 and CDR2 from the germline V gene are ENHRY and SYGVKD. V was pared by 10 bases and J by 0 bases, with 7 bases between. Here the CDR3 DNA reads TGTGCCAGCCGGGGCTCCTACAATGAGCAGTTCTTC. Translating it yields CASRGSYNEQFF.

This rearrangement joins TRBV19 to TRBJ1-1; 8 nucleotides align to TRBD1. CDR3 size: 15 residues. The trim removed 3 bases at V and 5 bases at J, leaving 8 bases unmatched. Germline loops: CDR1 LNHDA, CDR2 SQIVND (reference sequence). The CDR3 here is CASSIDGRGRTEAFF. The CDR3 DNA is TGTGCCAGTAGTATTGACGGCAGGGGGCGAACTGAAGCTTTCTTT.

CDR3 sequence: CASSQGRTGAMNTGELFF. CDR3 in DNA: TGCGCCAGCAGCCAAGGTCGTACAGGGGCCATGAACACCGGGGAGCTGTTTTTT. The V and J genes are TRBV4-1 and TRBJ2-2, with 7 bases identical to TRBD1. The J segment lost 1 base and the V segment lost 1 base, leaving 9 bases of the junction unmatched. The length of the CDR3 is 18 residues. Germline loops: CDR1 MGHRA, CDR2 YSYEKL.

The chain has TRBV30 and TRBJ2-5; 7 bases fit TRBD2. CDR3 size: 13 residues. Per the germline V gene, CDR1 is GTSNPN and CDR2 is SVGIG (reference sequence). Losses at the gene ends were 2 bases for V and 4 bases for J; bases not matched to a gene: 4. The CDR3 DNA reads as TGTGCCTGGAGTCGAAGCGGGACAGAGACCCAGTACTTC. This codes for CAWSRSGTETQYF.

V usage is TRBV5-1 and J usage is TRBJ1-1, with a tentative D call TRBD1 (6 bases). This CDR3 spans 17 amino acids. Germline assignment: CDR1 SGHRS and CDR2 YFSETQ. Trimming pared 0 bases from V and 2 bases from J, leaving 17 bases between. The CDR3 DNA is TGCGCCAGCAGCTTGGTTCAGGGGCGCGGGGGAAACACTGAAGCTTTCTTT. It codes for CASSLVQGRGGNTEAFF.

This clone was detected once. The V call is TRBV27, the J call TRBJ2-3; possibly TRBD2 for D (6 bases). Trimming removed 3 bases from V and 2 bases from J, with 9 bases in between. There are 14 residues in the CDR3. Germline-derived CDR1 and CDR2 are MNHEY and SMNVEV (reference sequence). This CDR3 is CASSLTGVTDTQYF. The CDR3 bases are TGTGCCAGCAGTTTGACGGGGGTCACAGATACGCAGTATTTT.

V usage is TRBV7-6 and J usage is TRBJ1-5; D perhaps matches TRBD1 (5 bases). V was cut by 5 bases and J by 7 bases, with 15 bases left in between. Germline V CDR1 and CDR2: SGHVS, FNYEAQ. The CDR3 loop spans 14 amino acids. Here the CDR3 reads CASSRRGAGQPQHF. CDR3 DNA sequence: TGTGCCAGCAGCCGCCGCGGGGCAGGACAGCCCCAGCATTTT.

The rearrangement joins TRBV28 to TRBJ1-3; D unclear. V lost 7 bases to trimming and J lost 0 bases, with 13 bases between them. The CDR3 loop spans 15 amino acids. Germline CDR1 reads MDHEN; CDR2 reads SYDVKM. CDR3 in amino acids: CASNLNSASGNTIYF. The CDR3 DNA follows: TGTGCCAGCAACCTGAATAGCGCCTCTGGAAACACCATATATTTT.

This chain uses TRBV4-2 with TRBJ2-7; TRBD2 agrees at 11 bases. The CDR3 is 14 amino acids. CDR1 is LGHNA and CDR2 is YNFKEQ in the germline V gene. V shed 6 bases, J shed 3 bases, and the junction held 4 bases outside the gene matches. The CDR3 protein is CASSPGLADYEQYF. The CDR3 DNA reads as TGTGCCAGCAGTCCGGGACTAGCGGACTACGAGCAGTACTTC.

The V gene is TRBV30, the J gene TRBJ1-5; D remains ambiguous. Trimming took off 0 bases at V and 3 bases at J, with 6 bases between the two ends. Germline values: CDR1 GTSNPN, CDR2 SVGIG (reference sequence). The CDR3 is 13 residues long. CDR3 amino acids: CAWSVSTNQPQHF. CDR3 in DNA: TGTGCCTGGAGTGTCAGTACCAATCAGCCCCAGCATTTT.

CDR3 in DNA: TGCGCCAGCAGGCCCCAGCGGGGCTCCTACAATGAGCAGTTCTTC. It is translated as CASRPQRGSYNEQFF. The V and J genes are TRBV5-1 and TRBJ2-1; TRBD2 matches 7 bases. Germline loops: CDR1 SGHRS, CDR2 YFSETQ. The CDR3 sequence is 15 residues long. Losses at the gene ends were 5 bases for V and 0 bases for J; bases not matched to a gene: 5.

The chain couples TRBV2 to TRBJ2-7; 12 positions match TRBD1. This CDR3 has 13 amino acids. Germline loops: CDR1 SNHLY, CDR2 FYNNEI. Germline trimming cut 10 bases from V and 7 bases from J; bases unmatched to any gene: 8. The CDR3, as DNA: TGTGCCACCATCCGGGACAGGGGGCGTGAGCAGTACTTC. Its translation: CATIRDRGREQYF.

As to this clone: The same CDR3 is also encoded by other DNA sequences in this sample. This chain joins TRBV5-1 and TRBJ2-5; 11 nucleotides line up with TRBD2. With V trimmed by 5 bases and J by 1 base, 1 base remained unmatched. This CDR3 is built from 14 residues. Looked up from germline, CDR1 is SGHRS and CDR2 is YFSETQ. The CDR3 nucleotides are TGCGCCAGCAGAGGACTAGCGGGCCAAGAGACCCAGTACTTC. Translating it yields CASRGLAGQETQYF.

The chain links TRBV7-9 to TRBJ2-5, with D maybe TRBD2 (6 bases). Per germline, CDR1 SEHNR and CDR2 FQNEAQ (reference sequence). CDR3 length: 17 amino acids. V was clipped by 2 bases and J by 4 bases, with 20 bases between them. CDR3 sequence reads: CASSLTSRGAGPETQYF. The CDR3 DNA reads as TGTGCCAGCAGCTTAACTAGCCGGGGCGCGGGGCCAGAGACCCAGTACTTC.

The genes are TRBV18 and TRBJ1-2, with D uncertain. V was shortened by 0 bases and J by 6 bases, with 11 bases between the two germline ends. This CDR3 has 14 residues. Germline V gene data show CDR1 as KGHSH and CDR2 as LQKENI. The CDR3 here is CASSPPRGFNGYTF. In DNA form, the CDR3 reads TGTGCCAGCTCACCACCTAGAGGGTTTAATGGCTACACCTTC.

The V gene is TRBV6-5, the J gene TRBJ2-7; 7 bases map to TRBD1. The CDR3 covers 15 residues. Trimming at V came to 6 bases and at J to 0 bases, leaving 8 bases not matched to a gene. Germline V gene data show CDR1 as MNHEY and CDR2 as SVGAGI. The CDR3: CASSPDRAGSYEQYF. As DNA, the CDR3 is TGTGCCAGCAGCCCTGACAGGGCGGGCTCCTACGAGCAGTACTTC.